What follows are 25 T cell receptor beta chains derived from one specimen sequenced in a study of human T cells and chemical hapten exposure. This sample's time point: patch test 1, 2 weeks after DPC sensitization. Treatment reported: therapeutic diphenylcyclopropenone sensitization with weekly scalp DPC. TCRdb fed the RACE reads into MiXCR, producing one record per CDR3 protein. This sample has some 79,000 distinct CDR3 sequences, with roughly 7.6% found just once. This specimen consisted of whole blood, obtained in connection with sensitization to the hapten diphenylcyclopropenone (DPC). The receptors derive from a woman in her twenties or thirties with alopecia areata. Some clones in this sample may be carry-over from other donors' samples.

In its sample, this clonotype was seen many times. The chain couples TRBV6-1 to TRBJ1-5; D possibly corresponds to TRBD1 (5 bases). CDR1 is MNHNS and CDR2 is SASEGT in the germline V gene. Trimming stripped 6 bases from V and 2 bases from J, with 14 bases between. The CDR3 sequence is 15 residues long. The CDR3 nucleotides read TGTGCCAGCAGGGGTTTTGGGGCAGGCAATCAGCCCCAGCATTTT. Its protein is CASRGFGAGNQPQHF.

This clonotype appeared a few times. The chain links TRBV7-2 to TRBJ1-3; the match to TRBD1 covers 8 bases. The CDR3 covers 15 residues. The germline V gene encodes CDR1 SGHTA and CDR2 FQGNSA. J was trimmed by 3 bases and V by 4 bases; bases with no gene match: 5. The CDR3 spells CASSWVTGDGNTIYF. CDR3 DNA sequence: TGTGCCAGCAGCTGGGTGACAGGGGATGGAAACACCATATATTTT. Full variable domain (outside the CDR3, taken from reference TRBV7-2 and TRBJ1-3): GAGVSQSPSNKVTEKGKDVELRCDPISGHTALYWYRQSLGQGLEFLIYFQGNSAPDKSGLPSDRFSAERTGGSVSTLTIQRTQQEDSAVYLCASSWVTGDGNTIYFGEGSWLTVV.

This clonotype has a handful of counts. The gene calls are TRBV12-5 and TRBJ2-1; no definite D call. Between the trimmed V and J ends, which lost 8 bases and 5 bases, there was a span of 13 bases. Germline V lookup: CDR1 LGHNT, CDR2 FRNRAP. This CDR3 contains 13 residues. The CDR3 here is CASQSSRNNEQFF. CDR3 DNA: TGTGCTAGTCAAAGCTCCCGAAACAATGAGCAGTTCTTC.

The table lists this clonotype with many counts. V gene TRBV7-9 combines with J gene TRBJ2-7; possible D gene TRBD2, 6 bases. Trimming removed 6 bases from V and 2 bases from J, with 17 bases in between. The germline CDR1 and CDR2 sequences are SEHNR and FQNEAQ (reference sequence). This CDR3 has 15 residues. The CDR3 DNA reads TGTGCCAGCAGGCCCAGGTCGGGACTGACCTACGAGCAGTACTTC. The encoded protein is CASRPRSGLTYEQYF.

This clonotype was counted at least ten times. This rearrangement joins TRBV2 to TRBJ2-1, with TRBD2 identical over 9 bases. Trimming removed 2 bases from V and 8 bases from J; junction bases left unmatched: 10. CDR1 is SNHLY, CDR2 FYNNEI, per germline. The CDR3 is 16 residues long. The CDR3 DNA reads as TGTGCCAGCAGTGAACGGCTAGCGGGGAGAATAGATGAGCAGTTCTTC. Translating gives CASSERLAGRIDEQFF.

J is TRBJ2-3 and V is TRBV5-6, with D perhaps matching TRBD2 (6 bases). The germline gives CDR1 SGHDT, CDR2 YYEEEE. V dropped 4 bases and J dropped 8 bases, with 20 bases sitting between them. This CDR3 is built from 15 residues. This CDR3 reads CASSVWDSGSATQYF. Here the CDR3 DNA reads TGTGCCAGCAGCGTATGGGACTCGGGGAGTGCTACGCAGTATTTT.

In this sample, this clonotype turned up many times. This chain joins TRBV29-1 and TRBJ1-1; no reliable D call. The CDR3 consists of 11 residues. Germline CDR1 is SQVTM and CDR2 is ANQGSEA. The CDR3 region is CTTSRVTEAFF. CDR3 bases: TGCACTACAAGCCGAGTCACTGAAGCTTTCTTT.

This clonotype was detected ten times or more. The chain employs TRBV20-1 and TRBJ2-7, with D possibly being TRBD2 (5 bases). CDR3 length: 14 amino acids. The germline gives CDR1 DFQATT, CDR2 SNEGSKA (reference sequence). Trimming took off 1 base at V and 2 bases at J, with 12 bases between the two ends. The CDR3 reads CSARAGFGTYEQYF. In nucleotides, the CDR3 is TGCAGTGCTAGAGCGGGGTTTGGGACCTACGAGCAGTACTTC.

The table lists this clonotype with many counts. The rearrangement links TRBV20-1 to TRBJ1-1; D ambiguous. Germline V gives CDR1 DFQATT, CDR2 SNEGSKA (reference sequence). The CDR3 sequence is 12 residues long. Deletions cut 3 bases from V and 1 base from J, with 6 bases between. CDR3: CSASFQNTEAFF. Here the CDR3 DNA reads TGCAGTGCTAGTTTCCAGAACACTGAAGCTTTCTTT.

This chain connects TRBV6-5 to TRBJ1-2; D may be TRBD1 (6 bases). The CDR3 contains 14 residues. Germline lookup yields CDR1 MNHEY and CDR2 SVGAGI. V lost 0 bases, J lost 8 bases, and 13 bases lay in between. The CDR3 reads CASSYSFGTGGYTF. CDR3 sequence (DNA): TGTGCCAGCAGTTACTCCTTTGGAACAGGGGGCTACACCTTC.

Details on this clonotype: A read error may explain this, as a much larger clone is one base away. The genes are TRBV27 and TRBJ1-6; TRBD1 is a possible D gene (5 bases). V gave up 10 bases and J gave up 5 bases, with 15 bases separating them. CDR1 is MNHEY, CDR2 SMNVEV, per germline (reference sequence). This CDR3 has 14 amino acids. CDR3: CANCPGRDNSPLHF. The CDR3 nucleotides are TGTGCCAACTGTCCGGGACGGGATAATTCACCCCTCCACTTT.

For this clonotype: It may be a read error: a sequence one base away is much more abundant. The gene calls are TRBV7-8 and TRBJ2-3; 10 positions agree with TRBD2. CDR3 length equals 18 residues. CDR1 SGHVS and CDR2 FQNEAQ come from the germline V gene. V lost 2 bases to trimming and J lost 1 base; unmatched junction nucleotides: 9. CDR3 DNA sequence: TGTGCCAGCAGCTTACCCCAAGCGGGGGGGACGGGCACAGATACGCAGTATTTT. Protein product: CASSLPQAGGTGTDTQYF.

This clonotype was observed a few times. CDR3 sequence reads: CASSRTGKGKNIQYF. The CDR3 coding sequence is TGTGCCAGCAGCCGGACAGGGAAGGGCAAAAACATTCAGTACTTC. The chain has TRBV5-4 and TRBJ2-4, with 8 bases identical to TRBD1. V gave up 4 bases and J gave up 3 bases; unmatched junction bases: 6. Germline CDR1 is SGHNT and CDR2 is YYREEE (reference sequence). There are 15 residues in the CDR3.

This clonotype was seen repeatedly, ten times or more. The rearrangement links TRBV5-1 to TRBJ2-1, with 10 bases matching TRBD2. CDR1 is SGHRS, CDR2 YFSETQ, per germline. Germline trimming cut 4 bases from V and 0 bases from J; bases unmatched to any gene: 7. The CDR3 runs 17 residues. CDR3 protein: CASSKDSGGSSYNEQFF. The CDR3 nucleotides are TGCGCCAGCAGCAAAGATAGCGGGGGGAGCTCCTACAATGAGCAGTTCTTC. The whole variable domain, remainder taken from reference TRBV5-1 and TRBJ2-1, is KAGVTQTPRYLIKTRGQQVTLSCSPISGHRSVSWYQQTPGQGLQFLFEYFSETQRNKGNFPGRFSGRQFSNSRSEMNVSTLELGDSALYLCASSKDSGGSSYNEQFFGPGTRLTVL.

Turning to this clonotype: A read error may be the cause here, since a much bigger clone is one base away. The J gene is TRBJ1-1, the V gene TRBV6-6, with 10 positions matching TRBD1. CDR3 length: 17 residues. Germline loops: CDR1 MNHNY, CDR2 SVGAGI (reference sequence). As DNA, the CDR3 is TGTGTCAGCAGTGGGCAGACAGGGGGCGCGTTTCACACTGAAGCTTTCTTT. Amino acids: CVSSGQTGGAFHTEAFF.

The V and J genes are TRBV5-4 and TRBJ1-2; no clear D. Germline V gives CDR1 SGHNT, CDR2 YYREEE (reference sequence). Trimming stripped 7 bases from V and 0 bases from J, with 10 bases between. The CDR3 contains 13 residues. The CDR3 is CASRQRSNYGYTF. CDR3 sequence (DNA): TGTGCCAGCCGCCAGCGATCTAACTATGGCTACACCTTC.

The table lists this clonotype with a few counts. The chain employs TRBV7-9 and TRBJ1-2; D ambiguous. V was shortened by 3 bases and J by 5 bases, with 10 bases between the two germline ends. This CDR3 has 13 amino acids. Looked up from germline, CDR1 is SEHNR and CDR2 is FQNEAQ (reference sequence). CDR3 loop: CASSFGYRYGYTF. CDR3 sequence (DNA): TGTGCCAGCAGCTTTGGTTACCGGTATGGCTACACCTTC.

In this sample, this clonotype turned up a few times. The chain employs TRBV6-1 and TRBJ1-1; D perhaps matches TRBD1 (6 bases). The germline gives CDR1 MNHNS, CDR2 SASEGT. Deletions cut 4 bases from V and 5 bases from J, with 11 bases between. CDR3 length: 13 residues. This CDR3 reads CASSAQGTTEAFF. Written as DNA, the CDR3 is TGTGCCAGCAGTGCACAGGGAACGACTGAAGCTTTCTTT.

This clonotype was detected ten times or more. The rearrangement uses TRBV12-3 or TRBV12-4 and TRBJ2-2; 7 nucleotides agree with TRBD2. V was pared by 5 bases and J by 0 bases, with 6 bases of the junction left unmatched. CDR3 size: 16 residues. CDR3 amino acids: CASSPVGGANTGELFF. Written as DNA, the CDR3 is TGTGCCAGCAGTCCGGTGGGGGGGGCGAACACCGGGGAGCTGTTTTTT.

The chain employs TRBV7-9 and TRBJ1-4, with D perhaps matching TRBD1 (6 bases). The V gene's germline CDR1 is SEHNR and CDR2 FQNEAQ (reference sequence). CDR3 length equals 14 residues. Trimming took off 7 bases at V and 7 bases at J, with 16 bases between the two ends. The CDR3 bases are TGTGCCAGCACCCTAGGGGGACTCAGTGAAAAACTGTTTTTT. Encoded protein: CASTLGGLSEKLFF.

About this clonotype itself: Possible read error: a much larger clone is one base away. V usage is TRBV11-2 and J usage is TRBJ2-1, with TRBD2 matching 7 bases. Germline loops: CDR1 SGHAT, CDR2 FQNNGV. J gave up 7 bases and V 2 bases, and 8 bases lay outside the gene matches. CDR3 length: 15 residues. The CDR3 bases are TGTGCCAGCAGCTTATTGGGGGGGACCAATAATGAGCAGTTCTTC. Its translation: CASSLLGGTNNEQFF.

CDR3 in amino acids: CASSPTGQGADEQYF. DNA of the CDR3: TGTGCCAGCTCACCAACGGGACAGGGGGCCGACGAGCAGTACTTC. The rearrangement joins TRBV18 to TRBJ2-7, with TRBD1 identical over 12 bases. Per germline, CDR1 KGHSH and CDR2 LQKENI. CDR3 size: 15 residues. V was clipped by 2 bases and J by 5 bases; unmatched bases: 4.

In this sample, this clonotype turned up many times. The genes are TRBV2 and TRBJ2-1; 9 bases align to TRBD2. This CDR3 comprises 16 residues. CDR1 is SNHLY and CDR2 is FYNNEI in the germline V gene. V was pared by 6 bases and J by 2 bases, with 8 bases of the junction left unmatched. The CDR3 spells CASRILAGATYNEQFF. CDR3 coding DNA: TGTGCCAGCAGGATCTTAGCGGGGGCGACCTACAATGAGCAGTTCTTC. Looking up the rest from reference TRBV2 and TRBJ2-1 gives the full variable domain: EPEVTQTPSHQVTQMGQEVILRCVPISNHLYFYWYRQILGQKVEFLVSFYNNEISEKSEIFDDQFSVERPDGSNFTLKIRSTKLEDSAMYFCASRILAGATYNEQFFGPGTRLTVL.

This clonotype was counted at least ten times. The CDR3 nucleotides are TGCGCCAGCAGCTTGCAAGGGGCTGGGGCCAACGTCCTGACTTTC. It yields the protein CASSLQGAGANVLTF. The V call is TRBV5-1, the J call TRBJ2-6; tentative D call: TRBD1 (5 bases). V lost 1 base and J lost 2, with 7 bases in between. This CDR3 spans 15 amino acids. CDR1 and CDR2 from the germline V gene are SGHRS and YFSETQ.

This clonotype was recorded many times. This chain uses TRBV7-2 with TRBJ1-5; perhaps TRBD1 as D (5 bases). CDR1 SGHTA and CDR2 FQGNSA come from the germline V gene. V lost 5 bases and J lost 3, with 11 bases in between. The CDR3 runs to 14 residues. CDR3 DNA sequence: TGTGCCAGCAGCGCTGGGGGGATCAATCAGCCCCAGCATTTT. This encodes CASSAGGINQPQHF.